This entry features one T cell receptor beta chain sequence. Its target is not known. In germline, CDR1 is SGHNT, CDR2 YYREEE (reference sequence). Trimming left V 4 bases short and J 6 bases short, with 16 bases between. This CDR3 spans 14 amino acids. The sample comes from a study of response to subunit inactivated influenza vaccine. Regarding the study as a whole: After each seasonal influenza vaccination, few new T cells are recruited, the authors suggested.

TCRdb used MiXCR to reprocess the RT-PCR reads, holding one entry per CDR3 protein. This sample yields some 600,000 distinct CDR3 sequences, of which around 15% are seen a single time; approximately 7.6% belongs to the top ten. This clonotype originated in a man between 50 and 59 years old who received an inactivated influenza vaccine. The chain uses TRBV5-4 and TRBJ1-1; D is uncertain. Specimen: PBMCs from blood, collected less than 15 days before vaccination. CDR3 in amino acids: CASSPGFKGPEAFF. The CDR3 DNA sequence: TGTGCCAGCAGCCCGGGTTTTAAGGGCCCTGAAGCTTTCTTT.